The 26 T cell receptor beta chains reported below all come from one sample, sequenced in a study of regulatory T cells in long-lasting Graves disease. Researchers made TCR beta libraries by using iRepertoire HTBI primers and running Arm-PCR on CDR3 regions. TCRdb called the multiplex PCR reads again in MiXCR, with one record for every CDR3 protein. This sample has 390,000 or so distinct CDR3 sequences, with 20% to 25% found just once. Time point reported: persistent/refractory GD, antithyroid drugs over 5 years with positive TRAb. PBMC-derived RNA was used for the TCR library. This material consisted of peripheral blood mononuclear cells (PBMCs), taken when the disease was refractory, from a patient treated with antithyroid drugs. These receptors came from a woman in her 40s with Graves disease.

This chain uses TRBV12-3 or TRBV12-4 with TRBJ1-1, with D tentatively TRBD1 (5 bases). This CDR3 has 14 amino acids. The V end lost 3 bases, the J end lost 4 bases, and 12 bases lay between the germline ends. CDR3 coding DNA: TGTGCCAGCAGTTTTGGCCAGGGTGGCACTGAAGCTTTCTTT. Its translation is CASSFGQGGTEAFF.

This clonotype has ten or more counts. The rearrangement uses TRBV28 and TRBJ1-1; D gene unclear. The CDR3 spans 15 residues. Germline V CDR1 and CDR2: MDHEN, SYDVKM. V lost 3 bases and J 1 base, leaving 12 bases between the germline ends. CDR3 sequence (DNA): TGTGCCAGCAGTTTGGTGCCCCAGAAGAACACTGAAGCTTTCTTT. Its translation is CASSLVPQKNTEAFF.

In this sample, this clonotype turned up many times. V usage is TRBV28 and J usage is TRBJ1-4; D might be TRBD1 (6 bases). CDR3 length: 13 amino acids. The V end was cut by 8 bases, the J end by 13 bases, with 20 bases between. Germline CDR1 MDHEN, CDR2 SYDVKM. CDR3 sequence reads: CASSNRGAASLFF. CDR3 bases: TGTGCCAGCTCCAACCGGGGGGCGGCTTCACTGTTTTTT.

J is TRBJ1-6 and V is TRBV6-5, with TRBD1 as a possible D gene (6 bases). This CDR3 has 16 residues. CDR1 and CDR2 (germline): MNHEY, SVGAGI. The V gene lost 2 bases and the J gene lost 3 bases, with 11 bases spanning the gap. The CDR3 region has the DNA TGTGCCAGCAGTTACGCGACAGGCAGCTATAATTCACCCCTCCACTTT. Translation: CASSYATGSYNSPLHF.

This clonotype was recorded at least ten times. The gene calls are TRBV11-2 and TRBJ2-7; D not certain. The CDR3 loop spans 14 amino acids. In germline, CDR1 is SGHAT, CDR2 FQNNGV. V was shortened by 0 bases and J by 1 base, with 7 bases between the two germline ends. In DNA, the CDR3 is TGTGCCAGCAGCTTAGATCCCCGATCCTACGAGCAGTACTTC. Translating it yields CASSLDPRSYEQYF.

The gene calls are TRBV28 and TRBJ2-3; D is perhaps TRBD1 (6 bases). CDR3 length: 15 residues. In germline, CDR1 is MDHEN, CDR2 SYDVKM. V lost 5 bases and J lost 2, with 14 bases in between. The CDR3 sequence: CASSLLRGFTDTQYF. The CDR3 nucleotides read TGTGCCAGCAGTCTTCTAAGGGGGTTCACAGATACGCAGTATTTT.

The V call is TRBV28, the J call TRBJ2-3; 7 bases are a match to TRBD1. Losses at the gene ends were 8 bases for V and 2 bases for J; bases not matched to a gene: 4. The germline CDR1 and CDR2 sequences are MDHEN and SYDVKM. The CDR3 is 13 amino acids. CDR3 residues: CASSGQNTDTQYF. CDR3 DNA sequence: TGTGCCAGCTCGGGACAGAACACAGATACGCAGTATTTT. Full variable domain (missing parts from reference TRBV28 and TRBJ2-3): DVKVTQSSRYLVKRTGEKVFLECVQDMDHENMFWYRQDPGLGLRLIYFSYDVKMKEKGDIPEGYSVSREKKERFSLILESASTNQTSMYLCASSGQNTDTQYFGPGTRLTVL.

This clonotype has ten or more counts. V usage is TRBV28 and J usage is TRBJ2-7; 13 bases align to TRBD2. CDR3 length equals 16 residues. CDR1 is MDHEN, CDR2 SYDVKM, per germline. Germline trimming cut 5 bases from V and 2 bases from J; bases unmatched to any gene: 6. Here the CDR3 reads CASSLGLAGATYEQYF. The CDR3 DNA follows: TGTGCCAGCAGTCTAGGACTAGCGGGGGCCACCTACGAGCAGTACTTC.

This clonotype was seen a handful of times. V usage is TRBV7-9 and J usage is TRBJ1-4; the match to TRBD1 covers 7 bases. This CDR3 is 18 amino acids long. Losses at the gene ends were 7 bases for V and 0 bases for J; bases not matched to a gene: 14. Germline values: CDR1 SEHNR, CDR2 FQNEAQ (reference sequence). CDR3 in DNA: TGTGCCAGCACCTCAGGCCCGGGACAGCACTCAACTAATGAAAAACTGTTTTTT. This translates into CASTSGPGQHSTNEKLFF.

This clonotype occurred many times. Here the CDR3 omits its conserved ending phenylalanine or tryptophan, so a read error is the likely source. It is unclear where the CDR3 begins or ends on the DNA, so no DNA is shown, and the CDR3 is as TCRdb lists it. The chain recombines TRBV12-3 or TRBV12-4 with TRBJ2-5; the listed D gene, TRBD1, was not tested against the DNA. Both ends counted, the CDR3 spans 13 residues. CDR3 sequence reads: CASSLDGSQWPYL.

This clonotype was recorded many times. V is TRBV28 and J is TRBJ2-7; 9 positions agree with TRBD2. V lost 5 bases to trimming and J lost 4 bases; unmatched junction nucleotides: 9. Germline CDR1 MDHEN, CDR2 SYDVKM. CDR3 length: 15 amino acids. Written as DNA, the CDR3 is TGTGCCAGCAGTCCAGGGGCTAGCGGGGCATACGAGCAGTACTTC. Amino acids: CASSPGASGAYEQYF.

The chain recombines TRBV9 with TRBJ2-2; 8 bases line up with TRBD1. The V gene's germline CDR1 is SGDLS and CDR2 YYNGEE. With 0 bases clipped from V and 4 bases from J, the junction kept 11 bases outside the gene matches. The CDR3 loop spans 18 amino acids. The CDR3 here is CASSVEAGQGSRTGELFF. CDR3 nucleotides: TGTGCCAGCAGCGTAGAGGCCGGACAGGGTTCTCGCACCGGGGAGCTGTTTTTT.

This chain connects TRBV19 to TRBJ2-5; perhaps TRBD2 as D (5 bases). The V end was cut by 5 bases, the J end by 6 bases, with 16 bases between. This CDR3 is 14 amino acids long. Germline V gene data show CDR1 as LNHDA and CDR2 as SQIVND (reference sequence). CDR3 DNA: TGTGCCAGTAGTCCGGGGATCAAAGGGAAGACCCAGTACTTC. Amino acids: CASSPGIKGKTQYF.

This clonotype came up once. This chain uses TRBV3-1 with TRBJ2-2; 8 bases map to TRBD1. The CDR3 has 15 amino acids. J was trimmed by 2 bases and V by 6 bases; bases with no gene match: 5. Germline V CDR1 and CDR2: LGHDT, YNNKEL (reference sequence). The CDR3 is CASRPQGANTGELFF. CDR3 coding DNA: TGTGCCAGCAGACCTCAGGGGGCAAACACCGGGGAGCTGTTTTTT. Drawing the rest from reference TRBV3-1 and TRBJ2-2, the complete variable domain is DTAVSQTPKYLVTQMGNDKSIKCEQNLGHDTMYWYKQDSKKFLKIMFSYNNKELIINETVPNRFSPKSPDKAHLNLHINSLELGDSAVYFCASRPQGANTGELFFGEGSRLTVL.

Comment on this clonotype: The junction departs from the called germline gene at one end, perhaps through a read error. The chain has TRBV20-1 and TRBJ1-4; TRBD1 might be the D (5 bases). The CDR3 totals 13 residues. Germline V gene data show CDR1 as DFQATT and CDR2 as SNEGSKA (reference sequence). CDR3 in amino acids: CSARGGANGKLFF. The CDR3 DNA reads as TGCAGTGCTAGGGGTGGGGCTAATGGAAAACTGTTTTTT.

The chain carries TRBV5-6 and TRBJ2-7, with 7 positions matching TRBD1. The CDR3 sequence is 13 residues long. CDR1 is SGHDT and CDR2 is YYEEEE in the germline V gene. With V trimmed by 1 base and J by 4 bases, 2 bases remained unmatched. The CDR3 protein is CASSLNRGYEQYF. CDR3 nucleotide sequence: TGTGCCAGCAGCTTGAACAGGGGTTACGAGCAGTACTTC.

As for this clonotype: Relative to the germline gene, one junction end is altered; a read error may explain this. V usage is TRBV3-1 and J usage is TRBJ2-7; D is undetermined. The germline CDR1 and CDR2 sequences are LGHDT and YNNKEL (reference sequence). This CDR3 has 14 amino acids. The DNA for the CDR3 is TGTACCAGCAGCCAGGCGGCAGGCTCCTACGAGCAGTACTTC. It encodes CTSSQAAGSYEQYF.

The chain combines TRBV19 with TRBJ1-4; D is possibly TRBD1 (6 bases). Germline CDR1 is LNHDA and CDR2 is SQIVND (reference sequence). CDR3 length: 15 residues. Trimming took 4 bases from V and 0 from J, leaving 9 bases between them. The CDR3 is CASSNGQSTNEKLFF. The CDR3 DNA reads TGTGCCAGTAGTAACGGACAGTCAACTAATGAAAAACTGTTTTTT. The full variable domain, completed using reference TRBV19 and TRBJ1-4, is DGGITQSPKYLFRKEGQNVTLSCEQNLNHDAMYWYRQDPGQGLRLIYYSQIVNDFQKGDIAEGYSVSREKKESFPLTVTSAQKNPTAFYLCASSNGQSTNEKLFFGSGTQLSVL.

This clonotype was seen a few times. This rearrangement joins TRBV6-5 to TRBJ1-2, with a possible D match to TRBD1 (5 bases). Germline CDR1 reads MNHEY; CDR2 reads SVGAGI. This CDR3 has 15 residues. Between the trimmed V and J ends, which lost 0 bases and 2 bases, there was a span of 10 bases. CDR3 region: CASSYSMGGNYGYTF. Here the CDR3 DNA reads TGTGCCAGCAGTTACTCGATGGGGGGGAACTATGGCTACACCTTC.

The V and J genes are TRBV7-8 and TRBJ2-7; perhaps D is TRBD1 or TRBD2 (5 bases each). V was pared by 2 bases and J by 6 bases, with 17 bases between. Germline assignment: CDR1 SGHVS and CDR2 FQNEAQ. The CDR3 loop spans 15 amino acids. CDR3 residues: CASSLSGALLGEQYF. The CDR3 nucleotides read TGTGCCAGCAGCTTATCCGGGGCTTTATTGGGCGAGCAGTACTTC.

Only one count was recorded for this clonotype. V is TRBV28 and J is TRBJ2-7; 12 bases agree with TRBD2. The CDR3 covers 18 residues. Germline loops: CDR1 MDHEN, CDR2 SYDVKM. Trimming took 6 bases from V and 6 from J; bases not matched to a gene: 18. CDR3 protein: CASSQAASGRAWDLEQYF. The CDR3 nucleotides are TGTGCCAGCAGCCAAGCCGCTAGCGGGAGGGCCTGGGATCTCGAGCAGTACTTC. The variable domain in full, with the rest retrieved from reference TRBV28 and TRBJ2-7, is DVKVTQSSRYLVKRTGEKVFLECVQDMDHENMFWYRQDPGLGLRLIYFSYDVKMKEKGDIPEGYSVSREKKERFSLILESASTNQTSMYLCASSQAASGRAWDLEQYFGPGTRLTVT.

The chain carries TRBV20-1 and TRBJ2-7, with TRBD2 matching over 7 bases. The CDR3 is 14 residues long. CDR1 and CDR2 from the germline V gene are DFQATT and SNEGSKA (reference sequence). The V segment lost 7 bases and the J segment 4 bases; nucleotides outside the gene matches: 13. CDR3 residues: CSVRNSRGGYEQYF. Written as DNA, the CDR3 is TGCAGTGTTAGGAACTCCCGCGGGGGTTACGAGCAGTACTTC.

The chain uses TRBV5-1 and TRBJ2-3; D is tentatively TRBD1 or TRBD2 (5 bases each). The length of the CDR3 is 14 residues. Germline V gives CDR1 SGHRS, CDR2 YFSETQ. The V end lost 4 bases, the J end lost 1 base, and 10 bases lay between the germline ends. CDR3 region: CASSPGPGTDTQYF. CDR3 DNA: TGCGCCAGCAGCCCGGGACCCGGCACAGATACGCAGTATTTT.

With respect to this clonotype: One end of the junction varies from germline; a read error may be responsible. V usage is TRBV28 and J usage is TRBJ1-6; TRBD1 might be the D (5 bases). This CDR3 is 14 amino acids long. CDR1 and CDR2 from the germline V gene are MDHEN and SYDVKM. This chain's CDR3 is CASSLSGYNSPPHF. The CDR3 nucleotides read TGTGCCAGCAGTTTATCAGGGTATAATTCACCCCCCCACTTT.

This clonotype was found a few times. The V gene is TRBV6-5, the J gene TRBJ1-3; D not resolved. The CDR3 is made up of 16 amino acids. The V and J ends lost 2 bases and 6 bases respectively, with 17 bases between them. Germline lookup yields CDR1 MNHEY and CDR2 SVGAGI. In nucleotides, the CDR3 is TGTGCCAGCAGTTACCAACAGCCGGCGGACTTAAACACCATATATTTT. As protein: CASSYQQPADLNTIYF.

V usage is TRBV29-1 and J usage is TRBJ2-2; no reliable D call. Between the trimmed V and J ends, which lost 0 bases and 4 bases, there was a span of 6 bases. This CDR3 has 13 residues. Germline values: CDR1 SQVTM, CDR2 ANQGSEA. The CDR3 loop reads CSVEDRTTGELFF. CDR3 DNA: TGCAGCGTTGAAGATAGGACCACCGGGGAGCTGTTTTTT.